The entry below gives a single T cell receptor beta chain sequence along with its context. The repertoire was sequenced with immunoSEQ multiplex PCR; TCRdb's copy has only in-frame clones and lacks some. The table has about 70,000 clones, around 86% seen once. The data originate from a study of blood T cell repertoires in COVID-19. Germline V gene lookup returns CDR1 LNHDA and CDR2 SQIVND (reference sequence). CDR3 length equals 16 residues. Trimming pared 5 bases from V and 2 bases from J, leaving 16 bases between. The chain has TRBV19 and TRBJ2-1, with a tentative D call TRBD1 (6 bases). Sample: peripheral blood. The TCR comes from a man aged 50-60 years with active COVID-19. DNA of the CDR3: TGTGCCAGTAGTCCCCGACAGGCGGGCCCCTACAATGAGCAGTTCTTC. This encodes CASSPRQAGPYNEQFF.